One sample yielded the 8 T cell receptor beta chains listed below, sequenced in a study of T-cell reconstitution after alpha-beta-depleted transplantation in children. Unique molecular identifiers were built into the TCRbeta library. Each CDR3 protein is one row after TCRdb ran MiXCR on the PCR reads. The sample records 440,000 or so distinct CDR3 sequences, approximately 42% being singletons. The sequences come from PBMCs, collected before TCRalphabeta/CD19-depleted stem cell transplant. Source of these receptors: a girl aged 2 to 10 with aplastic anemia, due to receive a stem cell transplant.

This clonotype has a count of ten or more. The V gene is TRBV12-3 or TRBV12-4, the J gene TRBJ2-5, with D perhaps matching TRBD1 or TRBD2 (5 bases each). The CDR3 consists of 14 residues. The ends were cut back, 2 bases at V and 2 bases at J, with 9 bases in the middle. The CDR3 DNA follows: TGTGCCAGCAGTTTATTCGAGGGGCAAGAGACCCAGTACTTC. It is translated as CASSLFEGQETQYF.

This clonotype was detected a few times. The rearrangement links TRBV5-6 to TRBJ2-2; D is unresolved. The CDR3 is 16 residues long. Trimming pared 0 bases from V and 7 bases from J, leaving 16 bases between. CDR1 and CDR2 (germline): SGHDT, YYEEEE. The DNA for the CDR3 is TGTGCCAGCAGCTTGGAAATGCTAGAAATGGTCGGGGAGCTGTTTTTT. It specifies CASSLEMLEMVGELFF.

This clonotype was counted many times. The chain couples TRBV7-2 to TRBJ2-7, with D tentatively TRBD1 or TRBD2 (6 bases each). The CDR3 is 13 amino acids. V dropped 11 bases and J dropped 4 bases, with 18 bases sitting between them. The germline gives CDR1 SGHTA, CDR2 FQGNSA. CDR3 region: CASRGAGTYEQYF. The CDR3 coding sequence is TGTGCCTCCAGGGGAGCGGGTACGTACGAGCAGTACTTC.

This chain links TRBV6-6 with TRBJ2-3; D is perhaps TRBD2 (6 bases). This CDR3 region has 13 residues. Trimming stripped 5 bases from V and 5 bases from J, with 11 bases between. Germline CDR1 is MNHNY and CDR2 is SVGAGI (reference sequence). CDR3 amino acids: CASSAGRRDTQYF. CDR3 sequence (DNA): TGTGCCAGCAGTGCGGGGAGGAGAGATACGCAGTATTTT.

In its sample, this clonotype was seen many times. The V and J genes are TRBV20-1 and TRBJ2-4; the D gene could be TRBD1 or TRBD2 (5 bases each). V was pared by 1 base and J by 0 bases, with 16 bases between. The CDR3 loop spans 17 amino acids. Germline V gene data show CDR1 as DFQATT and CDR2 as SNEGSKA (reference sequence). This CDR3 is CSARVGEGPSAKNIQYF. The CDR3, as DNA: TGCAGTGCTAGAGTAGGTGAGGGACCCTCAGCCAAAAACATTCAGTACTTC.

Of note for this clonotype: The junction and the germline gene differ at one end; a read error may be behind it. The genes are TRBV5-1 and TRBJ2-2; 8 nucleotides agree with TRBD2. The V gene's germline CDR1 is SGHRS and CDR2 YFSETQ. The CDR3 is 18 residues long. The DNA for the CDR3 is TGCCCCAGCAGCTTGTTCAATGGCGGGAGGATAAACACCGGGGAGCTGTTTTTT. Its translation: CPSSLFNGGRINTGELFF.

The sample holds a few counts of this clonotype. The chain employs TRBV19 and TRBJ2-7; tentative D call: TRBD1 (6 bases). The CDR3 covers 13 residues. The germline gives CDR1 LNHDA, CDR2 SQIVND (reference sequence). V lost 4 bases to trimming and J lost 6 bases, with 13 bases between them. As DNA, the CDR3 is TGTGCCAGTAGTAACAGCAGGGGTGGCGAGCAGTACTTC. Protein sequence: CASSNSRGGEQYF.

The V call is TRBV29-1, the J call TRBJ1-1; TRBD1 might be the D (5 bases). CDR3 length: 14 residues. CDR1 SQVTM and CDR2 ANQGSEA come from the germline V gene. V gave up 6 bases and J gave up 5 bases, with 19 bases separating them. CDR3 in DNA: TGCAGCGTCGTGCCGGGGGGAGTGGGGACTGAAGCTTTCTTT. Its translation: CSVVPGGVGTEAFF.